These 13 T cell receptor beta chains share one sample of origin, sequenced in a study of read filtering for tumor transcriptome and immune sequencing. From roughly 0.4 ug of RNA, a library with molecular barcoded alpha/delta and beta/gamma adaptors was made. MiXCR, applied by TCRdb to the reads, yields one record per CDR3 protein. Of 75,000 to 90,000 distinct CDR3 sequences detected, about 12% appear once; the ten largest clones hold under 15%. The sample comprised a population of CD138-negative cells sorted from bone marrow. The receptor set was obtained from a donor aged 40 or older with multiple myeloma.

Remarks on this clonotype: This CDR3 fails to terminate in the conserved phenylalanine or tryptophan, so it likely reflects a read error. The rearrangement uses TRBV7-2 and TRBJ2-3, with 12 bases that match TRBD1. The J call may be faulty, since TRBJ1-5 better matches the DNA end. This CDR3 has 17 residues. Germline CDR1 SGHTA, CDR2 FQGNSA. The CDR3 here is CASSLDLGQGAADTQHL. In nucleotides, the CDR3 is TGTGCCAGCAGCTTAGATTTGGGACAGGGGGCCGCAGATACGCAGCATTTG.

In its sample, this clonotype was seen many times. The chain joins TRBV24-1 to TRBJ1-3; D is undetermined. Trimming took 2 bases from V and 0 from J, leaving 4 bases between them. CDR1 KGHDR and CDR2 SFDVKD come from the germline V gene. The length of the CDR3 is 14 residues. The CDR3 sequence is CATSDSRSGNTIYF. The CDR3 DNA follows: TGTGCCACCAGTGATTCCCGCTCTGGAAACACCATATATTTT.

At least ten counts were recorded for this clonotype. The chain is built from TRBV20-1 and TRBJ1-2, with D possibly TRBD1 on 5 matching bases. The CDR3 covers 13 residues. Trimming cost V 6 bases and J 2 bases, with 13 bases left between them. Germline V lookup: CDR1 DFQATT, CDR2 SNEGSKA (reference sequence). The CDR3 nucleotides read TGCAGTGCCACCACTGGGGGGAACTATGGCTACACCTTC. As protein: CSATTGGNYGYTF.

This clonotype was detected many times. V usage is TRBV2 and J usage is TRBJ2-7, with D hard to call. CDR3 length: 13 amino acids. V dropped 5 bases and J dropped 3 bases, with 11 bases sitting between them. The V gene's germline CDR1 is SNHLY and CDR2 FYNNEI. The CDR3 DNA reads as TGTGCCAGCAGTCCTGTGGCTAGCTACGAGCAGTACTTC. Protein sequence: CASSPVASYEQYF.

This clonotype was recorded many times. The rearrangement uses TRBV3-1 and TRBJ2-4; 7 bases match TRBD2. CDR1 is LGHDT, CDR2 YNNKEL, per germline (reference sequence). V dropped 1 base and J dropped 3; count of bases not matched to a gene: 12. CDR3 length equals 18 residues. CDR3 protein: CASSQGNSAGRGKNIQYF. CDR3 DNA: TGTGCCAGCAGCCAAGGGAATTCAGCGGGACGGGGCAAAAACATTCAGTACTTC.

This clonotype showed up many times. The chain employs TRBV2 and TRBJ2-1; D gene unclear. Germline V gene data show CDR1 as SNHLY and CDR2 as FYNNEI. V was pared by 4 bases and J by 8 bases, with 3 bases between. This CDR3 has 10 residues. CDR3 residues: CASSGYEQFF. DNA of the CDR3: TGTGCCAGCAGTGGATATGAGCAGTTCTTC.

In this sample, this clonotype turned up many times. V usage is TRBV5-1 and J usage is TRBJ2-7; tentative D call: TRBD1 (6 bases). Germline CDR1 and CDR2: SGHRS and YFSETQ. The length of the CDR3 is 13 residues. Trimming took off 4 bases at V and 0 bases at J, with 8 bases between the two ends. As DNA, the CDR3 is TGCGCCAGCAGCGGGACACCCTCCTACGAGCAGTACTTC. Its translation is CASSGTPSYEQYF.

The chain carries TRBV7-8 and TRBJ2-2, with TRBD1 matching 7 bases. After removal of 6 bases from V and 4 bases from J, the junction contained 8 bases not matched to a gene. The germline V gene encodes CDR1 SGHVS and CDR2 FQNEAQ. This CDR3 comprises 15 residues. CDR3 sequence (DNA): TGTGCCAGCAGTTCCCCGGGACAGTTCACCGGGGAGCTGTTTTTT. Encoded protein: CASSSPGQFTGELFF.

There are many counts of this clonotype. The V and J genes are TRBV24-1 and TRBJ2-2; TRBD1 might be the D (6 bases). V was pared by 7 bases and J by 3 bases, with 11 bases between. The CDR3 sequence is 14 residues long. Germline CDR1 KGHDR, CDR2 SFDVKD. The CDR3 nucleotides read TGTGCCACCAGCAGGGGTATGGACACCGGGGAGCTGTTTTTT. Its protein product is CATSRGMDTGELFF.

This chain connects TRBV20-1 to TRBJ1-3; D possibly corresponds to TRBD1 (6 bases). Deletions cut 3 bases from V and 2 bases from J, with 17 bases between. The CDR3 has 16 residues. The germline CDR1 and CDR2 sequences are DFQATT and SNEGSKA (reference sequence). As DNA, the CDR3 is TGCAGTGCTAGTTTAGAAGGACAGAGAGCTGGAAACACCATATATTTT. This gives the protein CSASLEGQRAGNTIYF.

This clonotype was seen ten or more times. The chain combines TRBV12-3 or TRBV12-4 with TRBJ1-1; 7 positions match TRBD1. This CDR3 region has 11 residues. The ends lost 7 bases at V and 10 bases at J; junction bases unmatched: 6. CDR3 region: CASIQGGLAFF. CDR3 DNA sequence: TGTGCCAGCATTCAGGGGGGGCTAGCTTTCTTT.

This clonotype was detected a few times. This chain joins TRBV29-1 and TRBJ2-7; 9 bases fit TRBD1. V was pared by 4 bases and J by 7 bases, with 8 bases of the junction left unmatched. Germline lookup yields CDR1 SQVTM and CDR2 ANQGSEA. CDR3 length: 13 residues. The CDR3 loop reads CSVGAGTGREQYF. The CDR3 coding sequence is TGCAGCGTTGGGGCCGGGACAGGGCGTGAGCAGTACTTC.

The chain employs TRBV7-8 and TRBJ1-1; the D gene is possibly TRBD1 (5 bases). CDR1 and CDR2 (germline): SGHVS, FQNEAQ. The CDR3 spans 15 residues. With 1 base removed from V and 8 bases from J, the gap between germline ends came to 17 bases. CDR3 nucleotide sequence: TGTGCCAGCAGCTTAGAGAGGCAGGGAGACTTCGAAGCTTTCTTT. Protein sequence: CASSLERQGDFEAFF.